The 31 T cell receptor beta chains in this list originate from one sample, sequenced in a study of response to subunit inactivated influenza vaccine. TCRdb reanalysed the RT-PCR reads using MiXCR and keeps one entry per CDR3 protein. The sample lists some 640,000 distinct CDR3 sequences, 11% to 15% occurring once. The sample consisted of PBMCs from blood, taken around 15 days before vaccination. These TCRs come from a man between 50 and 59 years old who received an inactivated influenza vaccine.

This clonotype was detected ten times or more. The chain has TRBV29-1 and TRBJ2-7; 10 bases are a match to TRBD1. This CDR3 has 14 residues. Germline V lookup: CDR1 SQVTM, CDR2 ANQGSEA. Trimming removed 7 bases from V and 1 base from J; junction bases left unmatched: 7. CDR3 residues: CSARQGARSYEQYF. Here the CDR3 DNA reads TGCAGCGCCCGACAGGGGGCAAGGTCCTACGAGCAGTACTTC.

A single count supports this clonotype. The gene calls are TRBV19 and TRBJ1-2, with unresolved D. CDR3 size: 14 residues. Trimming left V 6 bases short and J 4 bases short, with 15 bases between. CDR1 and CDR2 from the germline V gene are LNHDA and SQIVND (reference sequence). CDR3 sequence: CASSPPHSSYGYTF. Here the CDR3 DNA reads TGTGCCAGTAGCCCGCCCCACAGCTCCTATGGCTACACCTTC.

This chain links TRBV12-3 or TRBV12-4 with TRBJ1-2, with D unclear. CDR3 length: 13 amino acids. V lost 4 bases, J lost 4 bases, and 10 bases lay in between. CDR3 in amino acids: CASSSSGTYGYTF. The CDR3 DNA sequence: TGTGCCAGCAGTTCATCAGGTACCTATGGCTACACCTTC.

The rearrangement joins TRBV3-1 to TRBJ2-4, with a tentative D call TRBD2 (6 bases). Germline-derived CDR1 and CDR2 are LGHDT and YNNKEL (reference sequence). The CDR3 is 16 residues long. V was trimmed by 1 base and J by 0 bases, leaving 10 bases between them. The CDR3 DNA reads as TGTGCCAGCAGCCAAGCGGGGGACTCAGCCAAAAACATTCAGTACTTC. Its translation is CASSQAGDSAKNIQYF.

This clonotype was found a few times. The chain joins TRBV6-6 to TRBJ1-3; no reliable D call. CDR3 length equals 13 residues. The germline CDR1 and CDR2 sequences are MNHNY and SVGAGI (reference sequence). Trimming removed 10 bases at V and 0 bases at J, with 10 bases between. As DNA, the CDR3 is TGTGCCATCGGCACTTACTCTGGAAACACCATATATTTT. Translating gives CAIGTYSGNTIYF.

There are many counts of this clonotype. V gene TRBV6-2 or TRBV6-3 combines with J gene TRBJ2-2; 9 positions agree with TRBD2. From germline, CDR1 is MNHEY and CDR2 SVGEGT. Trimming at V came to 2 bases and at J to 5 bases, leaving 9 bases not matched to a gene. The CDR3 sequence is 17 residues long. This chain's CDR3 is CASSYGSGSGRTGELFF. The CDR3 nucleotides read TGTGCCAGCAGTTACGGTAGCGGGAGTGGTCGGACCGGGGAGCTGTTTTTT.

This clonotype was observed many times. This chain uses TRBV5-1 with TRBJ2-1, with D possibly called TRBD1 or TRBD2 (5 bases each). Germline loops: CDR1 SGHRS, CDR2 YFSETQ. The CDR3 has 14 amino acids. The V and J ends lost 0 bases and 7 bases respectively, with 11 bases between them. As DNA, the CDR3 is TGCGCCAGCAGCTTGGAGACGGGGCTGAATGAGCAGTTCTTC. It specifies CASSLETGLNEQFF.

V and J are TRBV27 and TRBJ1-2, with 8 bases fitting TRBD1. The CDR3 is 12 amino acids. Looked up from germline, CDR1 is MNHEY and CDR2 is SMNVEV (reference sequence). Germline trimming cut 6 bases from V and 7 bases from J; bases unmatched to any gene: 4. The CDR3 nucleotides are TGTGCCAGCAGCCTGACAGGGGTTGGCTACACCTTC. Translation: CASSLTGVGYTF.

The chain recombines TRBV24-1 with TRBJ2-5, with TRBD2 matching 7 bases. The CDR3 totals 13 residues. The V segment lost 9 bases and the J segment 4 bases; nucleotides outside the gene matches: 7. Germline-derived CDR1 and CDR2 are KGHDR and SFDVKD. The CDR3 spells CATQTGGGETQYF. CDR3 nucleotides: TGTGCCACCCAGACTGGCGGGGGAGAGACCCAGTACTTC.

CDR3 sequence (DNA): TGTGCCAGCAGCTCGGACGGCTCCTACAATGAGCAGTTCTTC. This translates into CASSSDGSYNEQFF. This chain links TRBV7-2 with TRBJ2-1; D is unresolved. Deletions cut 4 bases from V and 0 bases from J, with 7 bases between. The CDR3 sequence is 14 residues long. Germline V gene sequence: CDR1 SGHTA, CDR2 FQGNSA.

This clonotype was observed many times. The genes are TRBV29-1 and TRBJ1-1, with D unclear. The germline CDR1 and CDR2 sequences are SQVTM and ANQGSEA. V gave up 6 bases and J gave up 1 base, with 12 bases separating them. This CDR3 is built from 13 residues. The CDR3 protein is CSVRSPRNTEAFF. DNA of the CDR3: TGCAGCGTGAGGAGCCCTAGGAACACTGAAGCTTTCTTT.

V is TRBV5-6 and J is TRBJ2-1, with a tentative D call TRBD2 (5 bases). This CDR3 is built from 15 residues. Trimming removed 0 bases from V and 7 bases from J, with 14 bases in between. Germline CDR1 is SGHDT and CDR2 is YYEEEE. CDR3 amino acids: CASSLAGMLVNEQFF. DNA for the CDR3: TGTGCCAGCAGCTTGGCCGGGATGTTGGTAAATGAGCAGTTCTTC.

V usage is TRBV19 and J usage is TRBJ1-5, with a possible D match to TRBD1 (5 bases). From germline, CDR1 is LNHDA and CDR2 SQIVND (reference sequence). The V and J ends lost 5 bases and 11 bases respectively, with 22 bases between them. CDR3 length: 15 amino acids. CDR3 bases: TGTGCCAGTAGTCAGGGACCTAGTTTATTCTCAGCCCAGCATTTT. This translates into CASSQGPSLFSAQHF.

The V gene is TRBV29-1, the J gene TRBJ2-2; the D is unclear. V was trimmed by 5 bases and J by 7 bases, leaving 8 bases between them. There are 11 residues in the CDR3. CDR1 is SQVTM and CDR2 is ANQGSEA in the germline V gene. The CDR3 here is CSVNQLGELFF. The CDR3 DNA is TGCAGCGTTAATCAGCTCGGGGAGCTGTTTTTT.

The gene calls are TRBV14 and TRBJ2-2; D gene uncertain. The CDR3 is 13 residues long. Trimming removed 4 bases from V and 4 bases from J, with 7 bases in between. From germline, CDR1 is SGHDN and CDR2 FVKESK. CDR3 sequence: CASSRVSTGELFF. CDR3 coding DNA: TGTGCCAGCAGCCGGGTGAGCACCGGGGAGCTGTTTTTT.

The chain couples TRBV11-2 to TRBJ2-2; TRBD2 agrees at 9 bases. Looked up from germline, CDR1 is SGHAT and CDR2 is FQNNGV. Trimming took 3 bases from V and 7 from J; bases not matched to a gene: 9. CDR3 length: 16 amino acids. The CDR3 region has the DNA TGTGCCAGCAGCTTGGAGTTAGCGGGAGCTGGCGGGGAGCTGTTTTTT. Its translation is CASSLELAGAGGELFF.

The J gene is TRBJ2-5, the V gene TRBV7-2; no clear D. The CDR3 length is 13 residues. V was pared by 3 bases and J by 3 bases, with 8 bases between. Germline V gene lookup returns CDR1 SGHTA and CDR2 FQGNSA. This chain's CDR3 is CASSFIPEETQYF. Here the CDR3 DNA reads TGTGCCAGCAGCTTTATCCCCGAAGAGACCCAGTACTTC.

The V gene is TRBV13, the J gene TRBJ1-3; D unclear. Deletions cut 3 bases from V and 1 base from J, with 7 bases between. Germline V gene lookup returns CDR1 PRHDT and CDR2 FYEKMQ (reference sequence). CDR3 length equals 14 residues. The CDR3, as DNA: TGTGCCAGCAGCTTGAGTCAGTCTGGAAACACCATATATTTT. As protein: CASSLSQSGNTIYF.

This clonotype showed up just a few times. CDR3 in DNA: TGTGCCAGCAGAGCCGGGACAGCGAACACCGGGGAGCTGTTTTTT. Protein product: CASRAGTANTGELFF. The rearrangement links TRBV12-3 or TRBV12-4 to TRBJ2-2; 7 positions match TRBD1. V dropped 6 bases and J dropped 0; count of bases not matched to a gene: 4. This CDR3 is built from 15 residues.

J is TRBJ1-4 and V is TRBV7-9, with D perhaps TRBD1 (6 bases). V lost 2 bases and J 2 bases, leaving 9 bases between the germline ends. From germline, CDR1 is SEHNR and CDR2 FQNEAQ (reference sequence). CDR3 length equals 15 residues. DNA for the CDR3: TGTGCCAGCAGCTTAAACAGGGCCACTAATGAAAAACTGTTTTTT. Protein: CASSLNRATNEKLFF.

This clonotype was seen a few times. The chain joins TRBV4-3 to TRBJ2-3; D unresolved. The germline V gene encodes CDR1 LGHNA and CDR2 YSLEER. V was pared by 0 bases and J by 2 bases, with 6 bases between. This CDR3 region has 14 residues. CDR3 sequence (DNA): TGCGCCAGCAGCCAAGAACTGGTCACAGATACGCAGTATTTT. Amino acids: CASSQELVTDTQYF.

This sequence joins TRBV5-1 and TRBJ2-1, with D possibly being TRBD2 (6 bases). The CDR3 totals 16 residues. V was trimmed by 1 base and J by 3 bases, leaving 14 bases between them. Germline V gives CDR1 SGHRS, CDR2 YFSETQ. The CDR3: CASSLFGGDLYNEQFF. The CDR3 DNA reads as TGCGCCAGCAGCTTGTTCGGCGGGGACCTCTACAATGAGCAGTTCTTC.

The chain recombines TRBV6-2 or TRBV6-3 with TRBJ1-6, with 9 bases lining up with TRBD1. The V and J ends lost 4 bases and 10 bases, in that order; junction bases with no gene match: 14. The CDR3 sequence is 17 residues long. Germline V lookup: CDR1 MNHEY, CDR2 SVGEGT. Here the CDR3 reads CASSLRSTGGADSPLHF. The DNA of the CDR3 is TGTGCCAGCAGTTTACGATCAACAGGGGGCGCGGACTCACCCCTCCACTTT.

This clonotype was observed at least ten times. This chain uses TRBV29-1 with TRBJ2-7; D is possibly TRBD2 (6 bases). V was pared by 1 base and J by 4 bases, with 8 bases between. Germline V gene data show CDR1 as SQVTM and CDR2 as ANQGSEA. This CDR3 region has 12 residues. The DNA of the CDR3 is TGCAGCGTTGAAGGGGGAGGATACGAGCAGTACTTC. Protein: CSVEGGGYEQYF.

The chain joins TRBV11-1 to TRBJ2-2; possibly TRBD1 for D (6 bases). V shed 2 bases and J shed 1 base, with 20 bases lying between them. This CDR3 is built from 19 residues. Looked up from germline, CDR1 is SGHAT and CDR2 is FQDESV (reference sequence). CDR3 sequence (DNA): TGTGCCAGCAGCTTAATCTATTACCTCCGGGACAAGAACACCGGGGAGCTGTTTTTT. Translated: CASSLIYYLRDKNTGELFF.

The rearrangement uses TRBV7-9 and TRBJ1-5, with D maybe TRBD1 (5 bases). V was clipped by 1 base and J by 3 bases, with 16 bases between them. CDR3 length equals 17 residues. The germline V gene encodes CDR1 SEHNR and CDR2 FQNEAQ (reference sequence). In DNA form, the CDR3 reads TGTGCCAGCAGCTTAGGGGTAGGGGATCAGGACAATCAGCCCCAGCATTTT. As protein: CASSLGVGDQDNQPQHF.

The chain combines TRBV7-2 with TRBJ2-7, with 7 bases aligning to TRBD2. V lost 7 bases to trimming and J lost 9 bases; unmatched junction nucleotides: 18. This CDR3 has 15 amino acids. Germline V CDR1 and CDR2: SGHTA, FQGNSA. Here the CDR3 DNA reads TGTGCCAGCACAACGTCGGGGGACTATTTAGCCTGGCAGTACTTC. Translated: CASTTSGDYLAWQYF.

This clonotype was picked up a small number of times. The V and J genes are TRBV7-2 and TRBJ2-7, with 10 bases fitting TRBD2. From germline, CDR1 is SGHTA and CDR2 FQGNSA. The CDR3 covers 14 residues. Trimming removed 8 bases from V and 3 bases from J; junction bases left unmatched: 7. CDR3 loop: CASGWTSGLYEQYF. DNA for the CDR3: TGTGCCAGCGGATGGACTAGCGGCCTCTACGAGCAGTACTTC.

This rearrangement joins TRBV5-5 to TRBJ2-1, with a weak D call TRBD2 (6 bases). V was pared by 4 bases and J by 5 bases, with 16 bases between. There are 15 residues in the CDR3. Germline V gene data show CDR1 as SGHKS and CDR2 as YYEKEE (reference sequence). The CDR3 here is CASSRGGTDNNEQFF. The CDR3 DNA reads TGTGCCAGCAGCCGTGGGGGGACCGATAACAATGAGCAGTTCTTC.

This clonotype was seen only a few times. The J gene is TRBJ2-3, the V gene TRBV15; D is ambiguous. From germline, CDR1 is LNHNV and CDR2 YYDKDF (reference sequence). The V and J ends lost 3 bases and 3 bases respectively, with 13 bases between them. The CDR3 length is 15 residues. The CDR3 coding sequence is TGTGCCACCAGCAGCCGGGCCATGGGGACAGATACGCAGTATTTT. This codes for CATSSRAMGTDTQYF.

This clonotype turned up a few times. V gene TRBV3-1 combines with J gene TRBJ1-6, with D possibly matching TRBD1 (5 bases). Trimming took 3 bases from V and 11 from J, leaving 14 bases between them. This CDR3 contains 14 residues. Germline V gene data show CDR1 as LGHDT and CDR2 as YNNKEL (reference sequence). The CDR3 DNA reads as TGTGCCAGCAGCCATCGGGGTGGGGGTCCACCCCTCCACTTT. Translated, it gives CASSHRGGGPPLHF.